These T cell receptor beta chains were read from a single sample in a study of cytomegalovirus exposure and HLA in healthy donors. This table comes from immunoSEQ multiplex PCR, and its TCRdb copy is limited to in-frame clones, with some not included. The table shows roughly 80,000 clones, with roughly two thirds occurring only once. Sequenced input: PBMCs. The receptors stem from a woman between 50 and 59 years old in good health and CMV-seropositive. Both conserved end residues are part of each CDR3.

v_gene,j_gene,CDR3aa
TRBV28,TRBJ1-5,CASSGQGASFHQPQHF
TRBV2,TRBJ1-6,CASSEASSYNSPLHF
TRBV4-2,TRBJ2-7,CASSQEGEGLASYEQYF
TRBV2,TRBJ1-2,CASSEALRGDGGYTF
TRBV28,TRBJ1-1,CASSLDLWGGTEAFF
TRBV7-3,TRBJ1-5,CASSQREVIWPQHF
TRBV5-8,TRBJ2-2,CASSPPRGGAGTGELFF
TRBV4-1,TRBJ2-5,CASSQDGRGVDGTQYF
TRBV5-4,TRBJ1-2,CASSPVGDMMLENTF
TRBV6-1,TRBJ1-4,CASSPDPYGDEKLFF
TRBV11-2,TRBJ2-2,CASSLRQTGELFF
TRBV30,TRBJ2-3,CAWRQGTGGRDTQYF
TRBV28,TRBJ1-3,CASSQDRGGNTIYF
TRBV2,TRBJ1-1,CASSAQGTEAFF
TRBV11-2,TRBJ2-2,CASSSDRVQTGELFF
TRBV5-4,TRBJ2-3,CASSLAPGEGSTDTQYF
TRBV5-1,TRBJ2-3,CASSPSGEDTQYF
TRBV30,TRBJ1-2,CAWSVGISGSSYTF
TRBV19,TRBJ1-5,CASSTSDRGGNQPQHF
TRBV18,TRBJ2-1,CASSPPGLGHEQFF
TRBV7-9,TRBJ2-5,CASSFGTSGGQETQYF
TRBV6-5,TRBJ1-2,CASSYGPGGDGYTF
TRBV7-2,TRBJ2-3,CASSRGGRDTQYF
TRBV25-1,TRBJ2-5,CASSEFRGAETQYF
TRBV19,TRBJ1-6,CASQRVPRNSPLHF
TRBV4-1,TRBJ2-1,CASSQLTGGRAGFF
TRBV6-6,TRBJ2-3,CASSRLQTDTQYF
TRBV15,TRBJ1-2,CATSRDPNGRLISYGYTF
TRBV2,TRBJ1-2,CASRNTLTGGYTF
TRBV2,TRBJ2-7,CASSEADERGPKYF
TRBV6-1,TRBJ1-4,CASSEVDRVSEKLFF
TRBV6-1,TRBJ2-2,CASSEWGGDPGELFF
TRBV7-3,TRBJ2-3,CASSLRQGAVTDTQYF
TRBV6-7,TRBJ1-6,CASRRGCSYNSPLHF
TRBV7-9,TRBJ1-1,CAGSPIAGGRVNTEAFF
TRBV9,TRBJ1-3,CASSAAPGRGRDTIYF
TRBV5-1,TRBJ2-5,CASSTSSDRAETQYF
TRBV29-1,TRBJ2-1,CSVTPRMAGGTYNEQFF
TRBV6-5,TRBJ1-2,CASSRGRPNYGYTF
TRBV6-5,TRBJ1-6,CASKGGVENSPLHF
TRBV19,TRBJ1-5,CASSGGGGYSNQPQHF
TRBV19,TRBJ2-2,CASSISGQGPGELFF
TRBV9,TRBJ1-5,CASSVGGGGNQPQHF
TRBV7-9,TRBJ1-6,CASSSSRSLHF
TRBV7-3,TRBJ2-2,CASSLSPGELFF
TRBV7-2,TRBJ1-2,CASSLAPTGYGYTF
TRBV5-5,TRBJ2-5,CASSLVQQETQYF